Each of the 27 T cell receptor beta chains below was sequenced from the same sample in a study of T cell changes during pregnancy in multiple sclerosis. Only in-frame clones appear in the TCRdb table, and some are missing; sequencing was by immunoSEQ multiplex PCR. This sample has tens of thousands of clones, with more than 80% found just once. The material was CD4+ T cells from peripheral blood mononuclear cells, obtained in the first trimester of pregnancy. The source is a female donor with multiple sclerosis, enrolled in a pregnancy study.

This chain joins TRBV4-1 and TRBJ1-1, with TRBD1 matching over 7 bases. Germline V gene sequence: CDR1 MGHRA, CDR2 YSYEKL. V dropped 6 bases and J dropped 1; count of bases not matched to a gene: 5. The length of the CDR3 is 14 residues. The CDR3 DNA reads as TGCGCCAGCAGGGGACAGCTCAAGAACACTGAAGCTTTCTTT. Its translation is CASRGQLKNTEAFF.

V usage is TRBV6-4 and J usage is TRBJ2-3; D is possibly TRBD2 (6 bases). The V and J ends lost 2 bases and 0 bases respectively, with 9 bases between them. This CDR3 has 15 amino acids. Germline V CDR1 and CDR2: MRHNA, SNTAGT. The CDR3 coding sequence is TGTGCCAGCAGTGACGAGGCGGGAAGCACAGATACGCAGTATTTT. This sequence encodes CASSDEAGSTDTQYF.

The chain is built from TRBV4-2 and TRBJ2-7; D not resolved. V dropped 1 base and J dropped 3 bases, with 10 bases sitting between them. Germline CDR1 LGHNA, CDR2 YNFKEQ. The CDR3 extends over 14 amino acids. CDR3 amino acids: CASSQAMGNYEQYF. The CDR3 coding sequence is TGTGCCAGCAGCCAAGCGATGGGCAACTACGAGCAGTACTTC.

The CDR3 DNA is TGTGCCAGTAGATCGGTCCGAAAGGGTAGCGGGGGGTACCAAGAGACCCAGTACTTC. It yields the protein CASRSVRKGSGGYQETQYF. J is TRBJ2-5 and V is TRBV19; TRBD2 agrees at 10 bases. CDR1 and CDR2 (germline): LNHDA, SQIVND (reference sequence). The CDR3 totals 19 residues. J lost 0 bases, V lost 6 bases, and 16 bases had no gene match.

The genes are TRBV7-6 and TRBJ2-2; 8 nucleotides align to TRBD1. With V trimmed by 5 bases and J by 6 bases, 8 bases remained unmatched. The germline V gene has CDR1 SGHVS and CDR2 FNYEAQ. This CDR3 region has 15 residues. The CDR3 is CASSNEGQGPGELFF. The DNA for the CDR3 is TGTGCCAGCAGCAATGAAGGACAGGGCCCCGGGGAGCTGTTTTTT.

V is TRBV6-6 and J is TRBJ1-1; D possibly corresponds to TRBD1 (5 bases). CDR3 length: 13 amino acids. V shed 5 bases and J shed 1 base, with 8 bases lying between them. Germline V gives CDR1 MNHNY, CDR2 SVGAGI (reference sequence). In nucleotides, the CDR3 is TGTGCCAGCAGTACCGACAGGAACACTGAAGCTTTCTTT. Amino acids: CASSTDRNTEAFF.

This sequence joins TRBV6-6 and TRBJ2-7; a possible D gene is TRBD1 (6 bases). Germline CDR1 reads MNHNY; CDR2 reads SVGAGI (reference sequence). CDR3 size: 13 residues. The V end lost 5 bases, the J end lost 1 base, and 9 bases lay between the germline ends. CDR3 loop: CASSSGQSYEQYF. CDR3 coding DNA: TGTGCCAGCAGTAGCGGACAGTCCTACGAGCAGTACTTC.

The chain employs TRBV7-9 and TRBJ2-7; 7 nucleotides agree with TRBD1. The CDR3 spans 15 residues. Germline loops: CDR1 SEHNR, CDR2 FQNEAQ (reference sequence). The ends lost 5 bases at V and 0 bases at J; junction bases unmatched: 7. The CDR3 protein is CASSRPGGSSYEQYF. In DNA form, the CDR3 reads TGTGCCAGCAGCCGTCCAGGGGGTAGCTCCTACGAGCAGTACTTC.

The chain has TRBV28 and TRBJ2-7; a possible D gene is TRBD2 (6 bases). This CDR3 contains 16 residues. Trimming took 5 bases from V and 1 from J, leaving 18 bases between them. CDR1 and CDR2 (germline): MDHEN, SYDVKM. CDR3 amino acids: CASSDPVGGASYEQYF. CDR3 coding DNA: TGTGCCAGCAGTGACCCCGTTGGAGGGGCGTCCTACGAGCAGTACTTC.

As regards this clone: The sample holds other DNA sequences that translate to the same CDR3. CDR3 coding DNA: TGTGCCTGGAGTGTGGGACAGCGCACAGATACGCAGTATTTT. Protein: CAWSVGQRTDTQYF. The J gene is TRBJ2-3, the V gene TRBV30; 7 bases line up with TRBD1. CDR1 GTSNPN and CDR2 SVGIG come from the germline V gene (reference sequence). Trimming cost V 0 bases and J 1 base; bases outside gene matches: 1. The CDR3 loop spans 14 amino acids. The full variable domain, with the rest looked up from reference TRBV30 and TRBJ2-3, is SQTIHQWPATLVQPVGSPLSLECTVEGTSNPNLYWYRQAAGRGLQLLFYSVGIGQISSEVPQNLSASRPQDRQFILSSKKLLLSDSGFYLCAWSVGQRTDTQYFGPGTRLTVL.

V usage is TRBV6-5 and J usage is TRBJ2-5, with D possibly being TRBD1 (6 bases). This CDR3 region has 13 residues. Germline lookup yields CDR1 MNHEY and CDR2 SVGAGI. The germline V and J ends were trimmed by 4 bases and 7 bases, with 13 bases remaining between them. The CDR3 coding sequence is TGTGCCAGCAGTTGGGGGCTGGCAGGGACCCAGTACTTC. Encoded protein: CASSWGLAGTQYF.

The chain carries TRBV2 and TRBJ1-1, with 10 bases that match TRBD1. This CDR3 is built from 17 residues. CDR1 SNHLY and CDR2 FYNNEI come from the germline V gene. Trimming took 4 bases from V and 1 from J; bases not matched to a gene: 9. CDR3 in DNA: TGTGCCAGCAGTGTTACGACAGGGGGCATTGGGAACACTGAAGCTTTCTTT. Residues: CASSVTTGGIGNTEAFF. Filled out from reference TRBV2 and TRBJ1-1, the complete variable domain reads EPEVTQTPSHQVTQMGQEVILRCVPISNHLYFYWYRQILGQKVEFLVSFYNNEISEKSEIFDDQFSVERPDGSNFTLKIRSTKLEDSAMYFCASSVTTGGIGNTEAFFGQGTRLTVV.

The chain employs TRBV19 and TRBJ2-7; 7 bases agree with TRBD1. Germline CDR1 LNHDA, CDR2 SQIVND (reference sequence). The CDR3 has 14 residues. The ends lost 6 bases at V and 3 bases at J; junction bases unmatched: 8. In DNA form, the CDR3 reads TGTGCCAGTAGCGGGACAGAAAAACGCTACGAGCAGTACTTC. Translation: CASSGTEKRYEQYF.

V and J are TRBV4-1 and TRBJ2-7; 12 positions match TRBD2. CDR1 MGHRA and CDR2 YSYEKL come from the germline V gene. This CDR3 has 16 residues. Trimming cost V 4 bases and J 4 bases; bases outside gene matches: 8. The CDR3 sequence: CASSPLLAGGPYEQYF. CDR3 coding DNA: TGCGCCAGCAGCCCCCTTCTAGCGGGGGGGCCGTACGAGCAGTACTTC.

The chain combines TRBV11-3 with TRBJ2-7; 7 bases align to TRBD1. The germline V gene has CDR1 SGHNT and CDR2 YENEEA. V lost 2 bases, J lost 0 bases, and 13 bases stayed unmatched. CDR3 size: 18 residues. The CDR3 sequence: CASSLHQGQFESSYEQYF. CDR3 nucleotides: TGTGCCAGCAGCTTACACCAGGGACAGTTTGAGAGCTCCTACGAGCAGTACTTC.

In this sample, this clone turned up once. The rearrangement uses TRBV5-1 and TRBJ2-7, with D unresolved. The CDR3 runs 15 residues. In germline, CDR1 is SGHRS, CDR2 YFSETQ. With 4 bases removed from V and 2 bases from J, the gap between germline ends came to 16 bases. The CDR3 coding sequence is TGCGCCAGCAGCCCCGGTCCCCTACCCACCTACGAGCAGTACTTC. Its translation: CASSPGPLPTYEQYF.

The rearrangement joins TRBV6-5 to TRBJ1-1; D not certain. Germline-derived CDR1 and CDR2 are MNHEY and SVGAGI. The CDR3 runs 14 residues. Trimming cost V 5 bases and J 5 bases, with 15 bases left between them. CDR3: CASSMAVMRTEAFF. The DNA of the CDR3 is TGTGCCAGCAGTATGGCGGTAATGAGAACTGAAGCTTTCTTT.

This clone came up once. The chain recombines TRBV7-9 with TRBJ2-3, with TRBD2 matching 12 bases. V shed 2 bases and J 2 bases; nucleotides not matched to a gene: 5. Germline V gene data show CDR1 as SEHNR and CDR2 as FQNEAQ (reference sequence). This CDR3 region has 17 residues. The CDR3 loop is CASSLMTSGRSTDTQYF. The DNA of the CDR3 is TGTGCCAGCAGCTTAATGACTAGCGGGAGATCCACAGATACGCAGTATTTT.

This chain joins TRBV5-1 and TRBJ2-1; TRBD2 might be the D (5 bases). Trimming cost V 0 bases and J 4 bases, with 14 bases left between them. This CDR3 has 16 amino acids. Germline V gene data show CDR1 as SGHRS and CDR2 as YFSETQ. The CDR3 nucleotides are TGCGCCAGCAGCTTGGCCTCCCTCTCGGGGTACAATGAGCAGTTCTTC. Translated: CASSLASLSGYNEQFF.

The chain couples TRBV28 to TRBJ2-7, with TRBD2 identical over 9 bases. After removal of 5 bases from V and 7 bases from J, the junction contained 6 bases not matched to a gene. The CDR3 is 13 residues long. The V gene's germline CDR1 is MDHEN and CDR2 SYDVKM. DNA of the CDR3: TGTGCCAGCAGTATAGCGGGAGTTGGAGAGCAGTACTTC. It encodes CASSIAGVGEQYF. Full variable domain (rest looked up from reference TRBV28 and TRBJ2-7): DVKVTQSSRYLVKRTGEKVFLECVQDMDHENMFWYRQDPGLGLRLIYFSYDVKMKEKGDIPEGYSVSREKKERFSLILESASTNQTSMYLCASSIAGVGEQYFGPGTRLTVT.

This sequence joins TRBV7-9 and TRBJ2-4, with D perhaps matching TRBD1 (6 bases). CDR3 length: 16 residues. CDR1 SEHNR and CDR2 FQNEAQ come from the germline V gene (reference sequence). V was pared by 5 bases and J by 0 bases, with 14 bases between. This CDR3 reads CASSPRDTIAKNIQYF. As DNA, the CDR3 is TGTGCCAGCAGCCCACGGGACACTATAGCCAAAAACATTCAGTACTTC.

The chain employs TRBV7-8 and TRBJ2-5; D is possibly TRBD1 (5 bases). This CDR3 has 15 residues. V was trimmed by 1 base and J by 1 base, leaving 10 bases between them. Germline V gene sequence: CDR1 SGHVS, CDR2 FQNEAQ. The chain's CDR3 is CASSLGYQGQETQYF. DNA for the CDR3: TGTGCCAGCAGCTTAGGGTATCAGGGCCAAGAGACCCAGTACTTC.

The rearrangement joins TRBV29-1 to TRBJ2-5; a possible D gene is TRBD2 (5 bases). There are 12 residues in the CDR3. Trimming stripped 4 bases from V and 0 bases from J, with 6 bases between. Germline V gene data show CDR1 as SQVTM and CDR2 as ANQGSEA. For the CDR3, the DNA is TGCAGCGTTGGACTAAACCAAGAGACCCAGTACTTC. Translation gives CSVGLNQETQYF.

The rearrangement links TRBV19 to TRBJ2-1, with 7 bases identical to TRBD2. Trimming removed 3 bases from V and 8 bases from J; junction bases left unmatched: 7. Germline CDR1 reads LNHDA; CDR2 reads SQIVND (reference sequence). CDR3 length: 14 residues. The chain's CDR3 is CASSIGRGGHEQFF. The CDR3 DNA reads as TGTGCCAGTAGTATCGGTCGGGGAGGGCATGAGCAGTTCTTC.

The J gene is TRBJ1-5, the V gene TRBV5-6, with 8 bases identical to TRBD1. With V trimmed by 4 bases and J by 4 bases, 10 bases remained unmatched. CDR3 length: 16 residues. Germline V gene lookup returns CDR1 SGHDT and CDR2 YYEEEE. The CDR3 sequence: CASSRDGTGSNQPQHF. Here the CDR3 DNA reads TGTGCCAGCAGCCGGGACGGGACAGGTTCAAATCAGCCCCAGCATTTT.

The V and J genes are TRBV27 and TRBJ1-2; D is possibly TRBD1 (6 bases). The CDR3 loop spans 15 amino acids. CDR1 is MNHEY, CDR2 SMNVEV, per germline (reference sequence). Deletions cut 2 bases from V and 1 base from J, with 11 bases between. DNA of the CDR3: TGTGCCAGCAGTTTAATGGGGGCCAGTAACTATGGCTACACCTTC. Translating gives CASSLMGASNYGYTF.

The V and J genes are TRBV9 and TRBJ1-1; 9 bases agree with TRBD1. CDR3 length: 17 amino acids. V dropped 4 bases and J dropped 3; count of bases not matched to a gene: 13. Per germline, CDR1 SGDLS and CDR2 YYNGEE. The CDR3 coding sequence is TGTGCCAGCAGCCTGAGTGGGGACAGGGAATCAGACACTGAAGCTTTCTTT. This encodes CASSLSGDRESDTEAFF.